Below are 28 T cell receptor beta chains sequenced from a single sample in a study of cytomegalovirus exposure and HLA in healthy donors. It was with 60 Vbeta and 13 Jbeta primers that the PCR ran. The table came from immunoSEQ multiplex PCR; TCRdb's copy has only in-frame clones and leaves some out. The sample records hundreds of thousands of clones, 75% to 80% being singletons. The sequenced sample consisted of PBMCs. All receptors come from a male donor in good health and CMV-seronegative.

The chain employs TRBV5-5 and TRBJ2-1, with D perhaps matching TRBD1 (7 bases). Trimming shortened V by 2 bases and J by 3 bases, and 18 bases separated the two germline ends. This CDR3 has 17 amino acids. The V gene's germline CDR1 is SGHKS and CDR2 YYEKEE (reference sequence). CDR3 amino acids: CASSFRGGGTVYNEQFF. CDR3 coding DNA: TGTGCCAGCAGCTTCAGAGGCGGCGGGACAGTCTACAATGAGCAGTTCTTC.

With respect to this clone: This same CDR3 is encoded by further DNA sequences in the sample. The chain links TRBV19 to TRBJ2-2; D gene unclear. The V and J ends lost 4 bases and 4 bases respectively, with 13 bases between them. The CDR3 covers 15 residues. CDR1 and CDR2 (germline): LNHDA, SQIVND (reference sequence). CDR3 nucleotides: TGTGCCAGTAGTACCCTTTTAGGAGTCACCGGGGAGCTGTTTTTT. Protein product: CASSTLLGVTGELFF.

CDR3 loop: CASSFAGPGETQYF. CDR3 nucleotide sequence: TGTGCCAGCAGCTTCGCAGGGCCCGGAGAGACCCAGTACTTC. The chain couples TRBV5-4 to TRBJ2-5; TRBD1 might be the D (5 bases). The CDR3 covers 14 residues. In germline, CDR1 is SGHNT, CDR2 YYREEE (reference sequence). V lost 2 bases to trimming and J lost 4 bases, with 12 bases between them. Together with reference TRBV5-4 and TRBJ2-5, the CDR3 gives the full variable domain: ETGVTQSPTHLIKTRGQQVTLRCSSQSGHNTVSWYQQALGQGPQFIFQYYREEENGRGNFPPRFSGLQFPNYSSELNVNALELDDSALYLCASSFAGPGETQYFGPGTRLLVL.

V usage is TRBV9 and J usage is TRBJ1-1; D is ambiguous. There are 15 residues in the CDR3. Germline V gene sequence: CDR1 SGDLS, CDR2 YYNGEE. V was shortened by 0 bases and J by 0 bases, with 9 bases between the two germline ends. This chain's CDR3 is CASSVVVAMNTEAFF. The CDR3 coding sequence is TGTGCCAGCAGCGTAGTGGTAGCTATGAACACTGAAGCTTTCTTT.

The V and J genes are TRBV10-3 and TRBJ1-2; 10 nucleotides align to TRBD1. The V segment lost 10 bases and the J segment 10 bases; nucleotides outside the gene matches: 12. Germline CDR1 ENHRY, CDR2 SYGVKD. The CDR3 is 13 residues long. The CDR3 region has the DNA TGTGCCACCAACACCGGGACAGGGGTTGTCTACACCTTC. The encoded protein is CATNTGTGVVYTF.

V is TRBV5-8 and J is TRBJ2-7, with 10 bases aligning to TRBD1. V lost 2 bases, J lost 7 bases, and 6 bases stayed unmatched. The CDR3 covers 14 residues. The germline CDR1 and CDR2 sequences are SGHTS and YDEGEE. Written as DNA, the CDR3 is TGTGCCAGCAGCTTTTGGGACAGGGGCAGGGAGCAGTACTTC. It is translated as CASSFWDRGREQYF.

CDR3 residues: CASSTTGQNYGYTF. The CDR3 DNA is TGTGCCAGCTCAACGACGGGACAGAACTATGGCTACACCTTC. The chain couples TRBV18 to TRBJ1-2; TRBD1 agrees at 7 bases. Germline-derived CDR1 and CDR2 are KGHSH and LQKENI. This CDR3 has 14 amino acids. Germline trimming cut 5 bases from V and 2 bases from J; bases unmatched to any gene: 5. Filled out from reference TRBV18 and TRBJ1-2, the complete variable domain reads NAGVMQNPRHLVRRRGQEARLRCSPMKGHSHVYWYRQLPEEGLKFMVYLQKENIIDESGMPKERFSAEFPKEGPSILRIQQVVRGDSAAYFCASSTTGQNYGYTFGSGTRLTVV.

The table lists this clone with a few counts. The CDR3 bases are TGCGCCAGCAGCTTGGCGGGCGGGACAGGTGACATTTCCAACTATGGCTACACCTTC. Amino acid sequence: CASSLAGGTGDISNYGYTF. The chain employs TRBV5-1 and TRBJ1-2; 8 nucleotides align to TRBD1. The length of the CDR3 is 19 residues. The trim removed 0 bases at V and 2 bases at J, leaving 15 bases unmatched. Germline V gives CDR1 SGHRS, CDR2 YFSETQ.

V and J are TRBV9 and TRBJ1-1, with D perhaps TRBD1 (5 bases). Germline values: CDR1 SGDLS, CDR2 YYNGEE. V was clipped by 0 bases and J by 3 bases, with 15 bases between them. CDR3 length equals 16 residues. CDR3 sequence reads: CASSVDVGRGDTEAFF. The DNA for the CDR3 is TGTGCCAGCAGCGTAGATGTAGGTCGGGGGGACACTGAAGCTTTCTTT.

J is TRBJ2-7 and V is TRBV9; 9 bases fit TRBD1. The CDR3 sequence is 13 residues long. Germline CDR1 is SGDLS and CDR2 is YYNGEE. V lost 4 bases and J lost 7; bases outside the gene matches: 6. The CDR3 region is CASSQQGAGEQYF. CDR3 bases: TGTGCCAGCAGCCAACAGGGGGCAGGAGAGCAGTACTTC.

The rearrangement joins TRBV7-2 to TRBJ2-5, with TRBD1 matching over 9 bases. The CDR3 runs to 15 residues. Looked up from germline, CDR1 is SGHTA and CDR2 is FQGNSA. The J segment lost 0 bases and the V segment lost 5 bases, leaving 4 bases of the junction unmatched. CDR3 in DNA: TGTGCCAGCAGCCCCGACAGGGGGGACCAAGAGACCCAGTACTTC. Encoded protein: CASSPDRGDQETQYF.

The genes are TRBV27 and TRBJ2-1; D gene uncertain. Germline V CDR1 and CDR2: MNHEY, SMNVEV (reference sequence). V lost 6 bases and J lost 0, with 9 bases in between. The CDR3 has 14 amino acids. CDR3 sequence reads: CASRPTGSYNEQFF. The CDR3 nucleotides are TGTGCCAGCAGACCCACCGGCTCCTACAATGAGCAGTTCTTC.

The chain is built from TRBV5-4 and TRBJ2-5, with D unclear. The V gene lost 2 bases and the J gene lost 4 bases, with 15 bases spanning the gap. Germline CDR1 reads SGHNT; CDR2 reads YYREEE (reference sequence). The CDR3 has 15 residues. The CDR3 nucleotides are TGTGCCAGCAGCTTCATAGCCGACGTCCGAGAGACCCAGTACTTC. Protein sequence: CASSFIADVRETQYF. The whole variable domain, remainder taken from reference TRBV5-4 and TRBJ2-5, is ETGVTQSPTHLIKTRGQQVTLRCSSQSGHNTVSWYQQALGQGPQFIFQYYREEENGRGNFPPRFSGLQFPNYSSELNVNALELDDSALYLCASSFIADVRETQYFGPGTRLLVL.

The V call is TRBV9, the J call TRBJ2-3; D unresolved. Germline lookup yields CDR1 SGDLS and CDR2 YYNGEE. V shed 3 bases and J shed 4 bases, with 21 bases lying between them. CDR3 length: 17 amino acids. As DNA, the CDR3 is TGTGCCAGCAGCGAGTCCCGCGATAGCCTTGGGTCAGATACGCAGTATTTT. Translation gives CASSESRDSLGSDTQYF.

This chain connects TRBV4-3 to TRBJ2-7; D remains unclear. The CDR3 contains 15 residues. V lost 0 bases, J lost 6 bases, and 15 bases lay in between. Germline V CDR1 and CDR2: LGHNA, YSLEER. This chain's CDR3 is CASSQETNIAGEQYF. Written as DNA, the CDR3 is TGCGCCAGCAGCCAAGAGACAAATATTGCCGGCGAGCAGTACTTC.

The CDR3 DNA reads as TGTGCCAGCAGCCAAACAGGACAGAGGCAAGAGACCCAGTACTTC. This gives the protein CASSQTGQRQETQYF. V gene TRBV4-2 combines with J gene TRBJ2-5; TRBD1 might be the D (6 bases). CDR1 LGHNA and CDR2 YNFKEQ come from the germline V gene. The CDR3 contains 15 residues. V lost 2 bases to trimming and J lost 2 bases, with 12 bases between them.

The chain recombines TRBV7-6 with TRBJ2-1, with 12 positions matching TRBD2. Germline CDR1 SGHVS, CDR2 FNYEAQ. J lost 6 bases, V lost 5 bases, and 5 bases had no gene match. This CDR3 is 15 amino acids long. CDR3 nucleotides: TGTGCCAGCAGCATGACTAGCGGGAGAGTCAATGAGCAGTTCTTC. Translated, it gives CASSMTSGRVNEQFF.

On this clone itself: The CDR3 does not end in the conserved phenylalanine or tryptophan, so this is likely a read error. The limits of the CDR3 on the DNA are not certain, so only TCRdb's listed CDR3 is given. The chain recombines TRBV5-7 with TRBJ1-1. TRBV5-7 is marked as an open reading frame, function uncertain. The CDR3 is 11 residues long, ends included. This CDR3 reads CASSLSVDCFL.

This chain connects TRBV5-1 to TRBJ2-5; 9 positions agree with TRBD2. Germline loops: CDR1 SGHRS, CDR2 YFSETQ. The V and J ends lost 2 bases and 1 base, in that order; junction bases with no gene match: 6. CDR3 length equals 16 residues. The CDR3 DNA follows: TGCGCCAGCAGCTTATCTACGGGACTAGCCCAAGAGACCCAGTACTTC. Protein sequence: CASSLSTGLAQETQYF.

This chain uses TRBV19 with TRBJ2-3; a weak D match, TRBD2 (5 bases). This CDR3 is built from 14 residues. In germline, CDR1 is LNHDA, CDR2 SQIVND (reference sequence). The V end lost 1 base, the J end lost 5 bases, and 10 bases lay between the germline ends. The CDR3, as DNA: TGTGCCAGTAGTATAGTTGGGAGTGGAGATACGCAGTATTTT. Protein sequence: CASSIVGSGDTQYF.

The V call is TRBV5-1, the J call TRBJ1-2; TRBD1 is a possible D gene (5 bases). Per germline, CDR1 SGHRS and CDR2 YFSETQ. The germline V and J ends were trimmed by 0 bases and 7 bases, with 13 bases remaining between them. The CDR3 runs 14 residues. The CDR3 loop reads CASSLAWTSGGYTF. For the CDR3, the DNA is TGCGCCAGCAGCTTGGCTTGGACATCTGGTGGCTACACCTTC.

V and J are TRBV2 and TRBJ1-2; D uncertain. The CDR3 is made up of 15 amino acids. V lost 6 bases to trimming and J lost 3 bases, with 17 bases between them. Per the germline V gene, CDR1 is SNHLY and CDR2 is FYNNEI. The CDR3 DNA reads as TGTGCCAGCAGAGAGGGTGTGGAAGTCCACTATGGCTACACCTTC. It is translated as CASREGVEVHYGYTF.

This clone has just a few counts. The chain recombines TRBV6-6 with TRBJ2-5, with TRBD1 as a possible D gene (6 bases). The CDR3 sequence is 14 residues long. Germline V gene lookup returns CDR1 MNHNY and CDR2 SVGAGI (reference sequence). V lost 6 bases, J lost 5 bases, and 16 bases lay in between. Here the CDR3 DNA reads TGTGCCAGCAGCACCAGGGGTGTCTTGGAGACCCAGTACTTC. This encodes CASSTRGVLETQYF.

J is TRBJ2-1 and V is TRBV7-3, with TRBD1 matching over 10 bases. The CDR3 covers 17 residues. The junction had 6 bases not matched to a gene; V was cut back by 1 base and J by 3 bases. Germline V CDR1 and CDR2: SGHTA, FQGTGA. The CDR3 sequence: CASSLRGQGRFYNEQFF. CDR3 bases: TGTGCCAGCAGCTTAAGGGGACAGGGGCGATTCTACAATGAGCAGTTCTTC.

The chain combines TRBV29-1 with TRBJ1-5, with TRBD1 identical over 11 bases. CDR3 length: 19 residues. After removal of 2 bases from V and 0 bases from J, the junction contained 12 bases not matched to a gene. CDR1 and CDR2 from the germline V gene are SQVTM and ANQGSEA. In DNA, the CDR3 is TGCAGCGTTGAACCCCAGGACAGGGGGCTTCCCTATAGCAATCAGCCCCAGCATTTT. The encoded protein is CSVEPQDRGLPYSNQPQHF.

The chain joins TRBV10-3 to TRBJ2-7, with a weak D call TRBD2 (6 bases). The V gene lost 2 bases and the J gene lost 6 bases, with 17 bases spanning the gap. There are 15 residues in the CDR3. The germline gives CDR1 ENHRY, CDR2 SYGVKD. The CDR3 spells CAISERGRELGEQYF. In DNA form, the CDR3 reads TGTGCCATCAGTGAGCGAGGTCGGGAGCTGGGCGAGCAGTACTTC.

The CDR3 loop reads CASSPSGLAGGDEQFF. The CDR3 DNA is TGTGCCAGCAGCCCTAGTGGGCTAGCGGGGGGGGATGAGCAGTTCTTC. This chain links TRBV9 with TRBJ2-1; 12 nucleotides agree with TRBD2. The CDR3 totals 16 residues. Losses at the gene ends were 4 bases for V and 8 bases for J; bases not matched to a gene: 10. Per germline, CDR1 SGDLS and CDR2 YYNGEE.

This clone was recorded once. A read error may account for a junction end that differs from germline. This rearrangement joins TRBV7-9 to TRBJ1-5; D is possibly TRBD1 (6 bases). This CDR3 contains 15 residues. Germline V gives CDR1 SEHNR, CDR2 FQNEAQ (reference sequence). The CDR3 nucleotides read TGTTCCAGCAGCCCAGGGGTGGGGGGGAGTCAGCCCCAGCATTTT. Amino acids: CSSSPGVGGSQPQHF. Combining the CDR3 with reference TRBV7-9 and TRBJ1-5 gives the whole variable domain DTGVSQNPRHKITKRGQNVTFRCDPISEHNRLYWYRQTLGQGPEFLTYFQNEAQLEKSRLLSDRFSAERPKGSFSTLEIQRTEQGDSAMYLCSSSPGVGGSQPQHFGDGTRLSIL.